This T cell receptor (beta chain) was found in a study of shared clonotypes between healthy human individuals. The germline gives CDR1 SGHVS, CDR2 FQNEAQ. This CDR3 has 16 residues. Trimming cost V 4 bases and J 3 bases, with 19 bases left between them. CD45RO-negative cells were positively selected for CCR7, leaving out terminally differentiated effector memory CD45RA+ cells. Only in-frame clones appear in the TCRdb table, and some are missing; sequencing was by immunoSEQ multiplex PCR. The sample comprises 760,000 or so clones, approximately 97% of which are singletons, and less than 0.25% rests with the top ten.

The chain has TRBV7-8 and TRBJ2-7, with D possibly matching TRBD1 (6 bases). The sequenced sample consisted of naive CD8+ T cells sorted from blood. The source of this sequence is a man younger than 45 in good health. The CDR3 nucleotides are TGTGCCAGCAGCTCGACCACAGGGAACTCGATCTACGAGCAGTACTTC. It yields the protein CASSSTTGNSIYEQYF.